The text below deals with one TCR beta chain. The antigen remains unidentified. These data originate in a study of graft-versus-host responses after intestinal transplantation. The CDR3 is made up of 14 amino acids. Trimming shortened V by 4 bases and J by 4 bases, and 14 bases separated the two germline ends. The germline V gene has CDR1 SGHRS and CDR2 YFSETQ. Study-wide results and caveats: Recipient marrow harbored GvH clones, some of which surfaced first in ileum or blood.

Data came from immunoSEQ multiplex PCR; TCRdb stores just in-frame clones and leaves some out. Of under 55,000 clones in the sample, 90% to 95% are singletons; the top ten hold 4.4%. Sample: PBMCs, taken 524 days after transplant. The source is a human patient who received an intestinal transplant, so some T cells may come from the graft donor. The chain combines TRBV5-1 with TRBJ2-5, with D hard to call. CDR3 nucleotide sequence: TGCGCCAGCAGCCCGGGCCTTCCGGGAGAGACCCAGTACTTC. This gives the protein CASSPGLPGETQYF.